A single T cell receptor beta chain is shown here with its context. In the authors' workflow: How many nucleated cells were present was estimated from reference gene primer amplification. Here immunoSEQ multiplex PCR was the method, and the copy in TCRdb shows in-frame clones only, minus some. The DNA was the basis for D and trimming; V, J and clone size are from that table. The sample yields about 240,000 clones, more than 80% seen once. The data belong to a study of blood T cell repertoires in COVID-19. On the study more broadly: T cells, B-cell-depleted T cells, or PBMCs provided the cDNA or gDNA that served as material.

This CDR3 is 13 amino acids long. CDR1 is KGHDR and CDR2 is SFDVKD in the germline V gene. J was trimmed by 4 bases and V by 5 bases; bases with no gene match: 2. Sample: peripheral blood. The receptor was derived from an elderly woman with COVID-19, enrolled during active disease. The chain carries TRBV24-1 and TRBJ2-5, with TRBD1 identical over 8 bases. The CDR3 DNA reads as TGTGCCACCAGTGGAACAGGGGGAGAGACCCAGTACTTC. Translated: CATSGTGGETQYF.